What follows is one TCR beta chain and its context. A sample-barcoded 5' primer and a J-beta primer mix were used in a second PCR of roughly 7 to 11 cycles. Through a template-switch adaptor with 12 random nucleotides, each cDNA molecule received a tag. A minimum of 3 million CDR3-containing paired-end reads was obtained for each sample. TCRdb re-derived calls from the 5' RACE reads in MiXCR, one entry per CDR3 protein. The data contain around 1,500,000 distinct CDR3 sequences, roughly 27% of them singletons. This record comes from a study of blood T cells in healthy people across ages. Study information: The template switching approach captured approximately one barcoded beta molecule for every two T cells.

This CDR3 contains 16 residues. With 6 bases removed from V and 3 bases from J, the gap between germline ends came to 19 bases. The V gene's germline CDR1 is MNHEY and CDR2 SVGAGI. This sequence was found in a woman aged 25 to 39 in good health. Sequencing used blood. This sequence joins TRBV6-5 and TRBJ2-3, with D tentatively TRBD2 (6 bases). The CDR3 bases are TGTGCCAGCAGCCCTCTGGAGGGGAGAGGGACAGATACGCAGTATTTT. Translating it yields CASSPLEGRGTDTQYF.